The T cell receptor (beta chain) under discussion was sequenced for a study of OX40 agonist ivuxolimab in advanced cancers. About the study: Cancers in dose escalation were hepatocellular, melanoma, renal cell and head and neck.

Trimming took 7 bases from V and 7 from J; bases not matched to a gene: 8. There are 15 residues in the CDR3. Germline V gene sequence: CDR1 MDHEN, CDR2 SYDVKM. Some clones are missing from TCRdb's copy, which holds only in-frame ones; the method was immunoSEQ multiplex PCR. Of about 81,000 clones listed, approximately 90% are singletons. This chain connects TRBV28 to TRBJ1-4; 11 nucleotides match TRBD1. The sequence was obtained from an adult with an advanced solid tumor such as melanoma, head and neck, liver or kidney cancer. The source material was CD4+ or CD8+ T cells sorted from blood, sampled in a trial of the OX40 agonist ivuxolimab. This chain's CDR3 is CASTKLGQGGEKLFF. CDR3 DNA: TGTGCCAGCACTAAACTGGGACAGGGGGGTGAAAAACTGTTTTTT.